The source of this T cell receptor (beta chain) is a study of T cells in Graves' hyperthyroidism and ophthalmopathy. Study background: Peripheral blood was drawn at first diagnosis, prior to all treatment.

RNA transcripts provided the source from which TCR beta CDR3 regions were amplified. HTBI primers were employed in a first-round RT-PCR of the TCR CDR3. TCRdb passed the multiplex PCR reads through MiXCR, listing each CDR3 protein once. The sample records around 520,000 distinct CDR3 sequences, roughly 25% being singletons. Any patient presenting with uncontrolled infection, other autoimmune disease, pregnancy or lactation was left out. This clonotype was seen ten or more times. Its antigen is unknown. Findings of the study overall: A median approximately 6.8 months before onset, the model predicted ophthalmopathy. Blood shared most expanded thyroid clonotypes above 0.001.

The V and J ends lost 5 bases and 0 bases respectively, with 22 bases between them. Germline CDR1 MNHEY, CDR2 SVGEGT. CDR3 length equals 18 residues. The chain has TRBV6-2 or TRBV6-3 and TRBJ1-2; D might be TRBD1 (5 bases). This TCR derives from a woman aged 25 to 45 with Graves' ophthalmopathy. Material for sequencing was blood. In nucleotides, the CDR3 is TGTGCCAGCAGTCGATCTTCGGGACGGATCCTTACTAACTATGGCTACACCTTC. Translated: CASSRSSGRILTNYGYTF.